This TCR beta chain was obtained from a study of CD8+CD57+ T cells in acquired aplastic anemia. For the study at large: DNA from sorted CD4+ and CD8+ cells averaged roughly 3.2 ug.

V dropped 5 bases and J dropped 4 bases, with 8 bases sitting between them. This CDR3 has 12 residues. The germline gives CDR1 SGHDN, CDR2 FVKESK. This clonotype was counted a single time. Genomic DNA constituted the template upon which TCR beta VDJ and CDR3 profiling was performed. TCRdb passed the reads through MiXCR, listing each CDR3 protein once. The sample contains a few hundred thousand distinct CDR3 sequences, about 56% of which appear only once. V gene TRBV14 combines with J gene TRBJ1-2; D uncertain. Material: sorted CD4+, CD8+, or CD8+CD57+ T cells (not recorded which) from PBMCs. The sequence derives from a human donor with severe aplastic anemia or a healthy control (not recorded which). CDR3 amino acids: CASSARTYGYTF. As DNA, the CDR3 is TGTGCCAGCAGCGCGAGGACCTATGGCTACACCTTC.